This T cell receptor (beta chain) was identified in a study of blood T cell repertoires in COVID-19. Study in general: The study drew acute and convalescent COVID-19 samples from the United States, Italy and Spain. PBMCs, B-cell-depleted T cells, or T cells were the source of the cDNA or gDNA that made up the material.

CDR3 length: 14 amino acids. V gave up 4 bases and J gave up 3 bases; unmatched junction bases: 5. Germline loops: CDR1 LGHNA, CDR2 YSLEER. Per the original methods: Researchers report that nucleated cell counts were estimated from reference gene primer amplification. Sequencing used immunoSEQ multiplex PCR; TCRdb keeps in-frame clones, though not all of them. V and J calls and clone size are as listed in that table; D and trimming were resolved from the DNA. Of about 250,000 clones in the sample, about nine tenths were seen once. This chain joins TRBV4-3 and TRBJ2-5; 7 bases match TRBD1. Material: peripheral blood. The sequence derives from a woman aged 55 to 70 who had recovered from COVID-19. The CDR3 nucleotides are TGCGCCAGCAGCCCCGGGACAGCGGAAGAGACCCAGTACTTC. It is translated as CASSPGTAEETQYF.